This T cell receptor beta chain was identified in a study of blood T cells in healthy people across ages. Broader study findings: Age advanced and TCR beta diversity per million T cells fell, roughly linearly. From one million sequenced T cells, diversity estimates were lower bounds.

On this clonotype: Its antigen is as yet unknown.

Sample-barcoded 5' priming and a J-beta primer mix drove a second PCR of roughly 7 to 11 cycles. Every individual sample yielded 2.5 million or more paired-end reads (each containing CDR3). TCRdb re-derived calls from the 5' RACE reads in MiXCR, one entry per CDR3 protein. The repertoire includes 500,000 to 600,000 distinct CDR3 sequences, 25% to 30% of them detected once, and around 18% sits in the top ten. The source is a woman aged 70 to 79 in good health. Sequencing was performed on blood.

The CDR3: CAIRYIAGNTEAFF. The CDR3 region has the DNA TGTGCCATCAGATATATAGCAGGCAACACTGAAGCTTTCTTT. The V gene is TRBV10-3, the J gene TRBJ1-1; the D is unclear. V gave up 6 bases and J gave up 2 bases, with 13 bases separating them. Germline V CDR1 and CDR2: ENHRY, SYGVKD. The CDR3 sequence is 14 residues long.